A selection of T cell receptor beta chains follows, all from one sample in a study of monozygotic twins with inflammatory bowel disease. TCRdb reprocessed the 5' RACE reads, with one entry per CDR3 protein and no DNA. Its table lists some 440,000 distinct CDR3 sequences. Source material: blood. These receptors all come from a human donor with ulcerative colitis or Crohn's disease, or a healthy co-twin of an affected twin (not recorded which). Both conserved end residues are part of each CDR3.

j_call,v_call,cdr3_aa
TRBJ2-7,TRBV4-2,CASSQDLGEQYF
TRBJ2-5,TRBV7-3,CASSIAGTETQYF
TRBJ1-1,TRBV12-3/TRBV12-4,CASTGQGDTEAFF
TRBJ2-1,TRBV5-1,CASSLAASGGNEQFF
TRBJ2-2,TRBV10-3,CAISVFGGGGTGELFF
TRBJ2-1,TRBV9,CASSARELTSGTNEQFF
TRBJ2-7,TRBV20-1,CSASASGGTYEQYF
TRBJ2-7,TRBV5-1,CASSSAPGSYEQYF
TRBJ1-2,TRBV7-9,CASRPGTPANYGYTF
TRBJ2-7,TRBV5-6,CASGAQGALRNEQYF
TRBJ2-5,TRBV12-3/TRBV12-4,CASVGRNQETQYF
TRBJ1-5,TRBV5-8,CASSLEGGGYQPQHF
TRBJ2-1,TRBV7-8,CASSRTRGYNEQFF
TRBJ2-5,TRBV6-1,CASSISGLRETQYF
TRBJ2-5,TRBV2,CASTFGETQYF
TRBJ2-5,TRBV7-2,CASSSWGGVVEETQYF
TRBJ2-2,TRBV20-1,CSASSPGELFF
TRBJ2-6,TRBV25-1,CASSESGANVLTF
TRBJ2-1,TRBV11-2,CASTPGGSGLYNEQFF
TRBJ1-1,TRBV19,CATQFGRRDTEAFF
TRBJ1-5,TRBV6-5,CASSYTGRPPQHF
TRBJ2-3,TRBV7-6,CASSFGGDRGDTDTQYF
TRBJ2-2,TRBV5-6,CASSPDRKNTGELFF
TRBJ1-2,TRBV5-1,CASSLDGGYGYTF
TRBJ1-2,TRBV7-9,CASSPNEAASNYGYTF
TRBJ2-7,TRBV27,CASIFQLAPQGEQYF
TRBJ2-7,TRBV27,CASSAGPAYEQYF
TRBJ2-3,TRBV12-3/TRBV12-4,CASSPQSGSWGTDTQYF
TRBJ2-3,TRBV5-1,CASSAGLGADTQYF
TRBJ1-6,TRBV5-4,CASSLASRGNSPLHF
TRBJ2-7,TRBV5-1,CASSPGLTSGLSYEQYF
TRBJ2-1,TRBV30,CAWSSTKAQFF
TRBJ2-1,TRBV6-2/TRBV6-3,CASSSRTSGINEQFF
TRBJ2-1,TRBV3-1,CASRLAANIYNEQFF